This TCR beta chain came from a study of T-cell reconstitution after alpha-beta-depleted transplantation in children. It was with unique molecular identifiers that the TCRbeta library was prepared. Via MiXCR, TCRdb re-called the PCR reads, giving one row per CDR3 protein. The profile shows about a million distinct CDR3 sequences, about 29% of them singletons. The CDR3 consists of 15 residues. V was trimmed by 0 bases and J by 3 bases, leaving 10 bases between them. Germline V gene sequence: CDR1 SGHRS, CDR2 YFSETQ. This chain joins TRBV5-1 and TRBJ2-1, with D possibly being TRBD2 (6 bases). The sequence was collected from a boy under three years old who had a stem cell transplant for SCID, so the T cells may come from the graft donor. Sequenced material: PBMCs, mostly from graft donor cells, taken 360 days after TCRalphabeta/CD19-depleted stem cell transplant. CDR3 nucleotides: TGCGCCAGCAGCTTGGTTGGGGGGAACTACAATGAGCAGTTCTTC. Translated: CASSLVGGNYNEQFF.